The clone carrying this T cell receptor (beta chain) was counted ten times or more. Its antigen is unknown. This sample is part of a study of T cells in Graves' hyperthyroidism and ophthalmopathy. Regarding the study as a whole: Most thyroid clonotypes expanded above 0.001 appeared in blood too.

Graves' hyperthyroidism qualified as stable when ophthalmopathy did not progress within 18 months. The study excluded patients with uncontrolled infection, other autoimmune disease, pregnancy or lactation. The diagnoses drew upon clinical symptoms, serum thyroxine and TRAb, thyroid ultrasound and orbital computed tomography. CDR1 is LNHDA and CDR2 is SQIVND in the germline V gene (reference sequence). The CDR3 has 15 residues. Trimming at V came to 5 bases and at J to 3 bases, leaving 6 bases not matched to a gene. TCR beta CDR3 regions were amplified from RNA transcripts. HTBI primers were the set used in a first-round RT-PCR of the TCR CDR3. A single record per CDR3 protein comes from TCRdb applying MiXCR to the multiplex PCR reads. The sample lists just under 750,000 distinct CDR3 sequences, 30% to 40% occurring once.

This rearrangement joins TRBV19 to TRBJ2-7; TRBD2 agrees at 11 bases. The TCR sequence derives from a woman aged 40 to 49 with Graves' hyperthyroidism. The sample comprised blood. Here the CDR3 reads CASSVASGGIYEQYF. CDR3 nucleotide sequence: TGTGCCAGTAGTGTCGCTAGCGGGGGGATCTACGAGCAGTACTTC. Supplemented by reference TRBV19 and TRBJ2-7, the full variable domain reads DGGITQSPKYLFRKEGQNVTLSCEQNLNHDAMYWYRQDPGQGLRLIYYSQIVNDFQKGDIAEGYSVSREKKESFPLTVTSAQKNPTAFYLCASSVASGGIYEQYFGPGTRLTVT.